The rows below give T cell receptor beta chains drawn from one sample of a study of blood T cells in healthy people across ages. TCRdb called the 5' RACE reads again in MiXCR, with one record for every CDR3 protein. Of hundreds of thousands of distinct CDR3 sequences detected, around 24% appear once; the ten largest clones hold just over 8.5%. These same data were also listed under a study on T cells of mothers and their children.

What was sequenced was blood. These receptors were obtained from a boy aged 5-17 years in good health. The CDR3 runs from the conserved cysteine through the conserved F or W. Fields, in order: V gene, J gene, clone size, CDR3 length, D gene, CDR3 DNA, CDR3 protein. The D gene is left open where the match is weak. Size is stated for part of the rows, as once, few or many counts, or as a class when the clone is expanded.

TRBV29-1,TRBJ2-1,NA,19,NA,TGCAGCGTTGAAGGGGATGAGGTTAGAAGGACGTACTCCTACAATGAGCAGTTCTTC,CSVEGDEVRRTYSYNEQFF
TRBV6-1,TRBJ2-2,NA,16,TRBD1,TGTGCCAGCAGTGAAGGTCTTAACAGGGGCACCGGGGAGCTGTTTTTT,CASSEGLNRGTGELFF
TRBV27,TRBJ2-6,few,15,NA,TGTGCCAGCAGTTTTATAGGGGCTGGGGCCAACGTCCCGACTTTC,CASSFIGAGANVPTF
TRBV27,TRBJ1-5,few,14,TRBD1,TGTGCCAGCAGTACCGGGACAGCGGTGGGGCCCCAGCATTTT,CASSTGTAVGPQHF
TRBV6-1,TRBJ2-7,NA,14,NA,TGTGCCAGCACCCGACAAGGGGGACCCTACGAGCAGTACTTC,CASTRQGGPYEQYF
TRBV28,TRBJ1-2,NA,15,NA,TGTGCCAGCAGTGACATTCCTGACAGGAGTCCTGGCTACACCTTC,CASSDIPDRSPGYTF
TRBV7-9,TRBJ2-1,NA,19,TRBD2,TGTGCCAGCCCTGAGGTTGGACTAGCGGAAGTTAACTCCTACAATGAGCAGTTCTTC,CASPEVGLAEVNSYNEQFF
TRBV4-3,TRBJ1-4,NA,19,NA,TGCGCCAGCAGCCAAGAAGCCGTGTGGAGGGGCGGGACTAATGAAAAACTGTTTTTT,CASSQEAVWRGGTNEKLFF
TRBV13,TRBJ1-5,NA,15,NA,TGTGCCAGCAGCTTAGGGGCGGAATGGGGCCAGCCCCAGCATTTT,CASSLGAEWGQPQHF
TRBV6-6,TRBJ2-7,NA,11,NA,TGTGCCAGTCGAGGTGGCTGCGAGCAGTACTTC,CASRGGCEQYF
TRBV7-8,TRBJ2-4,NA,13,NA,TGTGCCAGCAGCTTGCAGGGACAAAACATTCAGTACTTC,CASSLQGQNIQYF
TRBV6-4,TRBJ1-1,few,13,NA,TGTGCCAGCAGTGACAGGGACGGCACTGAAGCTTTCTTT,CASSDRDGTEAFF
TRBV9,TRBJ2-1,NA,15,TRBD2,TGTGCCAGCAGCGTCGGACTAGCGGGACACAATGAGCAGTTCTTC,CASSVGLAGHNEQFF
TRBV20-1,TRBJ2-1,NA,18,TRBD2,TGCAGTGCCCCGGGACTAGCGGGGCCTCGGGGGGCCTACAATGAGCAGTTCTTC,CSAPGLAGPRGAYNEQFF
TRBV7-9,TRBJ1-1,NA,15,TRBD1,TGTGCCAGCAGCACCTCCCCCGACAGGGGTACTGAAGCTTTCTTT,CASSTSPDRGTEAFF
TRBV28,TRBJ2-3,few,15,NA,TGTGCCAGCAGTGCCTACGGGACTAGCACAGATACGCAGTATTTT,CASSAYGTSTDTQYF